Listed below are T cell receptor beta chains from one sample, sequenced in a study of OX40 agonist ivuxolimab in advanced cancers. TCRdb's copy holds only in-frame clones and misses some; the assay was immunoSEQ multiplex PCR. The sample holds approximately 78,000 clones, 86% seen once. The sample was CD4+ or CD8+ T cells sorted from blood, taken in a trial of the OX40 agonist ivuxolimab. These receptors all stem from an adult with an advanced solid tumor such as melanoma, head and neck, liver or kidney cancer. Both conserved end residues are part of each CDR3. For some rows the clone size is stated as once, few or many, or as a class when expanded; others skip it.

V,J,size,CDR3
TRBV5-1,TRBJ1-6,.,CASSSVGRDSPLHF
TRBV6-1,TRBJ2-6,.,CASSAHHRGGKGANVLTF
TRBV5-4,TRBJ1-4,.,CASSLGTGGLEKLFF
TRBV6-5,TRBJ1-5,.,CASSGTGVDWPQHF
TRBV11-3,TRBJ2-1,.,CASSLGGGRGNEQFF
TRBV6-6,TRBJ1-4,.,CASRLDRIARDEKLFF
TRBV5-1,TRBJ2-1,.,CASSQGVSYNEQFF
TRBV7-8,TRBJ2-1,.,CASSLGGAGGNEQFF
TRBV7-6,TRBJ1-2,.,CASSSNSGQSYGYTF
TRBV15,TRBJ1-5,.,CATSRSDRANQPQHF
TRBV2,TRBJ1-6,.,CASEGGGAQALHF
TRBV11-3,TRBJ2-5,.,CASSLSQGGGETQYF
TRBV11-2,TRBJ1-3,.,CASSPGAYHGNTIYF
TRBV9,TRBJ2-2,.,CASSVGQGENTGELFF
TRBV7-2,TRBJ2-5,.,CASSPRTANLKETQYF
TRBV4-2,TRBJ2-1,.,CASSLSTSPNNEQFF
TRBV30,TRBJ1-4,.,CAWSGLGEKLFF
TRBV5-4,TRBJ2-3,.,CASQDPQTSGDTQYF
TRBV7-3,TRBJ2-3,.,CASSPGADTQYF
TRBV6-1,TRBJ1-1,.,CASSEFGTGVYRAFF
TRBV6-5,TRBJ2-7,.,CASSYSKNYEQYF
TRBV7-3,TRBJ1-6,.,CASRREGNSPLHF
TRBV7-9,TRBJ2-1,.,CASSFETGTPPFF
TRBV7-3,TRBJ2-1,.,CASSPGDPAGEQFF
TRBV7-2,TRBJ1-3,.,CASSLDPRGLLRTGNTIYF
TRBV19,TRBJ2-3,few,CASSIRGSGPDTQYF
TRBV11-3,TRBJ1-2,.,CASSSSGTGDIYGYTF